This T cell receptor beta chain appears in the sequencing data of a study of T cells in Graves' hyperthyroidism and ophthalmopathy. The study's findings and limits: Separating ophthalmopathy from stable hyperthyroidism was achieved by a 13 V-J model. In the blood, most expanded thyroid clonotypes above 0.001 appeared as well.

Ten or more counts support this clonotype. Its antigen is not known. It was RNA transcripts that yielded the amplified TCR beta CDR3 regions. RT-PCR in the first round (using the HTBI primer set) targeted the TCR CDR3. Each CDR3 protein gets one entry after TCRdb re-called the multiplex PCR reads with MiXCR. This sample carries some 300,000 distinct CDR3 sequences, approximately 12% of them seen once, and the ten largest clones take 7% to 8.5%. The CDR3 covers 13 residues. Trimming removed 8 bases at V and 2 bases at J, with 12 bases between. Germline CDR1 and CDR2: SNHLY and FYNNEI. Patients were excluded because of uncontrolled infection, other autoimmune disease, pregnancy or lactation. Isolation of PBMCs was performed on around 9.4 ml fresh peripheral blood.

This sequence originates from a woman in her twenties or thirties with Graves' hyperthyroidism that later progressed to Graves' ophthalmopathy. This chain links TRBV2 with TRBJ2-5, with D perhaps TRBD2 (6 bases). The material sequenced was blood. In nucleotides, the CDR3 is TGTGCCAGCCATGGGGAGGTACAAGAGACCCAGTACTTC. Protein product: CASHGEVQETQYF.